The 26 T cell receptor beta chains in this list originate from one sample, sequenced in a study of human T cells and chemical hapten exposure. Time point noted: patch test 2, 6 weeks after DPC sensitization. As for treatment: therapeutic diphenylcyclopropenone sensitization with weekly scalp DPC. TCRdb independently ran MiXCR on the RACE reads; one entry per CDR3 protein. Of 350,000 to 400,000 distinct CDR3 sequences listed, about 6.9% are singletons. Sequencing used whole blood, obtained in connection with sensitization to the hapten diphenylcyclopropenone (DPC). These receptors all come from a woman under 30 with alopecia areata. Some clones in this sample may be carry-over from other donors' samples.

This CDR3 is CASRPGDFNTGELFF. The CDR3 DNA sequence: TGTGCCAGCAGGCCGGGAGATTTTAACACCGGGGAGCTGTTTTTT. The chain couples TRBV28 to TRBJ2-2; D possibly corresponds to TRBD2 (6 bases). Looked up from germline, CDR1 is MDHEN and CDR2 is SYDVKM. This CDR3 is 15 amino acids long. V lost 6 bases to trimming and J lost 2 bases, with 13 bases between them.

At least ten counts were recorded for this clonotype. The CDR3 spells CASSPLVKLFF. The CDR3 nucleotides are TGTGCCAGCAGCCCGCTGGTAAAACTGTTTTTT. The V and J genes are TRBV7-9 and TRBJ1-4; D gene unclear. The CDR3 has 11 amino acids. Germline CDR1 reads SEHNR; CDR2 reads FQNEAQ (reference sequence). V dropped 5 bases and J dropped 10 bases, with 8 bases sitting between them.

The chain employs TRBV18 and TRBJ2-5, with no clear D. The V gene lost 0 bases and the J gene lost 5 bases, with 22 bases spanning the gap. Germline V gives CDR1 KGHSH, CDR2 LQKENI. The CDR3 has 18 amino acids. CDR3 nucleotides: TGTGCCAGCTCACCACCGGGTCTTCGGGCAGGCCTGAGGGAGACCCAGTACTTC. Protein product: CASSPPGLRAGLRETQYF.

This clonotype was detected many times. CDR3 sequence reads: CASSPGWKGEQFF. CDR3 nucleotides: TGTGCCAGCAGTCCCGGCTGGAAGGGAGAGCAGTTCTTC. This chain connects TRBV7-2 to TRBJ2-1; no clear D gene. From germline, CDR1 is SGHTA and CDR2 FQGNSA. The CDR3 spans 13 residues. The V end was cut by 6 bases, the J end by 10 bases, with 16 bases between.

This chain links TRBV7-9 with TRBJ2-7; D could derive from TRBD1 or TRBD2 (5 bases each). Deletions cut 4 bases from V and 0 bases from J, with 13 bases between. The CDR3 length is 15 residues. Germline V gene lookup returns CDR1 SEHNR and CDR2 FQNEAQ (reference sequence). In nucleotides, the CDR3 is TGTGCCAGCAGCTCCGGGACGCCTAACTCCTACGAGCAGTACTTC. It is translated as CASSSGTPNSYEQYF.

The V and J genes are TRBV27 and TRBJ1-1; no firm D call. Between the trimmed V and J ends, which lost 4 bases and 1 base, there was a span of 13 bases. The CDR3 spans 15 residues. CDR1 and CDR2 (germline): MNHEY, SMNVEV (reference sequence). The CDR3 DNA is TGTGCCAGCAGTTCCCCTACAAGAAGGAACACTGAAGCTTTCTTT. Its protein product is CASSSPTRRNTEAFF.

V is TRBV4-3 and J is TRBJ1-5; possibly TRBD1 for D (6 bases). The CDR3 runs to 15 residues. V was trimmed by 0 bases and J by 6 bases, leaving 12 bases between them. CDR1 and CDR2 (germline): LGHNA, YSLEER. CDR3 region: CASSQELQGGQPQHF. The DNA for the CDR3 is TGCGCCAGCAGCCAAGAGCTACAGGGAGGTCAGCCCCAGCATTTT.

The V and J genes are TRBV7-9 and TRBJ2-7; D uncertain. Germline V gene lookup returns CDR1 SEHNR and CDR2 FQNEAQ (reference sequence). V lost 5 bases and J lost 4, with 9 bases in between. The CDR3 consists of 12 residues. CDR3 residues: CASSLPEYEQYF. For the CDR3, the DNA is TGTGCCAGCAGCCTCCCGGAGTACGAGCAGTACTTC. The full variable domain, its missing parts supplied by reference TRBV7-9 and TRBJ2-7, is DTGVSQNPRHKITKRGQNVTFRCDPISEHNRLYWYRQTLGQGPEFLTYFQNEAQLEKSRLLSDRFSAERPKGSFSTLEIQRTEQGDSAMYLCASSLPEYEQYFGPGTRLTVT.

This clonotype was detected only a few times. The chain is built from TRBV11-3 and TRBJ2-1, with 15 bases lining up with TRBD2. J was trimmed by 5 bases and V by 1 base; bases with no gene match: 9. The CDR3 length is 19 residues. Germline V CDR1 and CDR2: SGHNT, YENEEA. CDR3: CASSLAPGLAGGSNNEQFF. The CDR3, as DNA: TGTGCCAGCAGCTTAGCCCCCGGACTAGCGGGGGGGTCGAACAATGAGCAGTTCTTC.

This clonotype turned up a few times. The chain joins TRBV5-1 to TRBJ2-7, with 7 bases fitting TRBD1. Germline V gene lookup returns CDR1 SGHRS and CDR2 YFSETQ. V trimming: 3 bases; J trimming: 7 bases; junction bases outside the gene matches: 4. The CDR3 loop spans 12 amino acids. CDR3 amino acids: CASSWGTEEQYF. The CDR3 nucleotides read TGCGCCAGCAGCTGGGGGACAGAGGAGCAGTACTTC. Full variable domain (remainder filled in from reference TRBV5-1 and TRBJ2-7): KAGVTQTPRYLIKTRGQQVTLSCSPISGHRSVSWYQQTPGQGLQFLFEYFSETQRNKGNFPGRFSGRQFSNSRSEMNVSTLELGDSALYLCASSWGTEEQYFGPGTRLTVT.

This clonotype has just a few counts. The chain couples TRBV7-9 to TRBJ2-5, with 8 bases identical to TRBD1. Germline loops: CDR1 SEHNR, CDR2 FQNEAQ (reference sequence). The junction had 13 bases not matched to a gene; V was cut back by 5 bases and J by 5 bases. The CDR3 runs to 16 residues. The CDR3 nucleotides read TGTGCCAGCAGCCAAAGGGGGACAGGAGTCGAGGAGACCCAGTACTTC. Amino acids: CASSQRGTGVEETQYF.

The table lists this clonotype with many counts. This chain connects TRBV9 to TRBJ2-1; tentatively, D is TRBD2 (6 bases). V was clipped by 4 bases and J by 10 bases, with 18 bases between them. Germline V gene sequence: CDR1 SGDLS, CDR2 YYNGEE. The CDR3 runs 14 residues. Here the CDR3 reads CASSPTRRGGEQFF. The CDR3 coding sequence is TGTGCCAGCAGCCCGACCCGGAGGGGCGGCGAGCAGTTCTTC.

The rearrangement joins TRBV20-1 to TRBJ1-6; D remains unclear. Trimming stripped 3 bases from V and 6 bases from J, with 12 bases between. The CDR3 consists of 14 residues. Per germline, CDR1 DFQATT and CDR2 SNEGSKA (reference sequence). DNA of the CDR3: TGCAGTGCTAGCGCCCAGACCCGTAATTCACCCCTCCACTTT. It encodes CSASAQTRNSPLHF.

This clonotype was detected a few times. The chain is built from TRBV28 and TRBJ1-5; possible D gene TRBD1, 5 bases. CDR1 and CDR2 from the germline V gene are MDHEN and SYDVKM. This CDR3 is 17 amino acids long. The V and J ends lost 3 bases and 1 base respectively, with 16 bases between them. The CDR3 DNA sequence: TGTGCCAGCAGTTTTCTAACTTTTAGGGGAAGCAATCAGCCCCAGCATTTT. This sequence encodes CASSFLTFRGSNQPQHF.

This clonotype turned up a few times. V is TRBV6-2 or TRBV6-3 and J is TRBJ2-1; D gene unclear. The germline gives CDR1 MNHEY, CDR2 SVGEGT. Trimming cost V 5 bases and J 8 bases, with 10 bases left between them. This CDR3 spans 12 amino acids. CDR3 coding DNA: TGTGCCAGCAGTGTGGATGCGTATGAGCAGTTCTTC. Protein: CASSVDAYEQFF.

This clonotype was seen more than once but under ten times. DNA for the CDR3: TGTGCCAGCAAGAACAGACCTGCAACTAATGAAAAACTGTTTTTT. It translates to CASKNRPATNEKLFF. The rearrangement joins TRBV2 to TRBJ1-4; D is uncertain. The CDR3 totals 15 residues. From germline, CDR1 is SNHLY and CDR2 FYNNEI. Trimming took 7 bases from V and 0 from J, leaving 12 bases between them.

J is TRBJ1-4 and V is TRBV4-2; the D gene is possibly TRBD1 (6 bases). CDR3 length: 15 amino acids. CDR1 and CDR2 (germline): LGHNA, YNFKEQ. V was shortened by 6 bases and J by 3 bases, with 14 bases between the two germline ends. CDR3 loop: CASSWFRGSNEKLFF. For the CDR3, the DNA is TGTGCCAGCAGTTGGTTCAGGGGATCTAATGAAAAACTGTTTTTT.

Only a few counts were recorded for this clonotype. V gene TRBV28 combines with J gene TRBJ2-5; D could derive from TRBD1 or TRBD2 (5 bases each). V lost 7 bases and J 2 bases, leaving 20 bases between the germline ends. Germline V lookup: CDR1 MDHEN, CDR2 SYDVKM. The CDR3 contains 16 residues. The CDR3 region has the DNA TGTGCCAGCATCCCTCGGGACGGCCGCCCGCAAGAGACCCAGTACTTC. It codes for CASIPRDGRPQETQYF.

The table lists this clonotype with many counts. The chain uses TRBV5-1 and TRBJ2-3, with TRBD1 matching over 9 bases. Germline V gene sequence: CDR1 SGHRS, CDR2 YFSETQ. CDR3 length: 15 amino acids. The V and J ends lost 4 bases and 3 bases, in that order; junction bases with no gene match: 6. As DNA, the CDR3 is TGCGCCAGCAGCGGGGCCGGACAGGGGACAGATACGCAGTATTTT. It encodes CASSGAGQGTDTQYF.

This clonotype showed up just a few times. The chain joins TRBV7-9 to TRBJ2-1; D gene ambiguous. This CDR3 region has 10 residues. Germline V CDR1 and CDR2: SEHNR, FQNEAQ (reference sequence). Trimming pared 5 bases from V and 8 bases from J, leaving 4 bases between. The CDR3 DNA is TGTGCCAGCAGCCCGGATGAGCAGTTCTTC. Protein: CASSPDEQFF. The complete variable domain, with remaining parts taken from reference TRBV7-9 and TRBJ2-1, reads DTGVSQNPRHKITKRGQNVTFRCDPISEHNRLYWYRQTLGQGPEFLTYFQNEAQLEKSRLLSDRFSAERPKGSFSTLEIQRTEQGDSAMYLCASSPDEQFFGPGTRLTVL.

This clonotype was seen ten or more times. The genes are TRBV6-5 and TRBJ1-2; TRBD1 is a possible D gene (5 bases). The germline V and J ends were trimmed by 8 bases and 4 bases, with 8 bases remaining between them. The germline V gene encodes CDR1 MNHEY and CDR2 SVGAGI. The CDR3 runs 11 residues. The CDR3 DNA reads TGTGCCAGCCAGGGTGGCTATGGCTACACCTTC. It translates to CASQGGYGYTF.

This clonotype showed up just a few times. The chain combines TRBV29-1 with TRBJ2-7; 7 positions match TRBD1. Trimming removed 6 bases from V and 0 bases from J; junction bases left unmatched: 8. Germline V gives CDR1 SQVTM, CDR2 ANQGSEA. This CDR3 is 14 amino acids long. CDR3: CSVGEAGGSYEQYF. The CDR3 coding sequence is TGCAGCGTGGGTGAGGCAGGGGGCTCCTACGAGCAGTACTTC.

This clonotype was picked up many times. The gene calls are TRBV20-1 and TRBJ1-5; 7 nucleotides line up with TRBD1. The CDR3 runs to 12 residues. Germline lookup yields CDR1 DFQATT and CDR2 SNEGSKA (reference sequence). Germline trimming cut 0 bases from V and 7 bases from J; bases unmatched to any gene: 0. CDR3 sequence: CSAREGGQPQHF. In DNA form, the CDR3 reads TGCAGTGCTAGAGAAGGGGGCCAGCCCCAGCATTTT.

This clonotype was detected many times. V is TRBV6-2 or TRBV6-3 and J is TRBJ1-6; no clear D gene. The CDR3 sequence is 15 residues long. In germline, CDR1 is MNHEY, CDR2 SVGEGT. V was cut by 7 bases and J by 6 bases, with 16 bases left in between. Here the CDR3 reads CASKSMRTSNSPLHF. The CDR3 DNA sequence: TGTGCCAGCAAGAGTATGAGGACTAGTAATTCACCCCTCCACTTT.

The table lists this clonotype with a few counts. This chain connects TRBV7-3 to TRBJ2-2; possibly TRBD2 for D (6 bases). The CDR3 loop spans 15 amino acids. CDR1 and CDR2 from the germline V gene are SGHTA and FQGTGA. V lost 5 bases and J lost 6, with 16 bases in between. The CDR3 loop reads CASSLSASVAGELFF. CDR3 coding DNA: TGTGCCAGCAGCCTGTCAGCTAGCGTCGCCGGGGAGCTGTTTTTT.

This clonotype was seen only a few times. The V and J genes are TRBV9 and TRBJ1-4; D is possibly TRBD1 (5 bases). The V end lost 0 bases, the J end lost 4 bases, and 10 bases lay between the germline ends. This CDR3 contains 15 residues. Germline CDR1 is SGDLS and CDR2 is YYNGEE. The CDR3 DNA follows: TGTGCCAGCAGCGTAGCAGGGTTATTTAATGAAAAACTGTTTTTT. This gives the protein CASSVAGLFNEKLFF.